This T cell receptor (beta chain) was sequenced in a study of siplizumab effects on memory and regulatory T cells. The CDR3 has 15 amino acids. V lost 0 bases to trimming and J lost 3 bases, with 10 bases between them. Germline V gives CDR1 SGHNT, CDR2 YYREEE (reference sequence). Study outcomes and limitations: The authors could not assign a naive or memory phenotype to roughly 80-95% of proliferating CD4+ or CD8+ clones. Suppressive function of proliferating Tregs from siplizumab cultures was not confirmed.

Some 94,000 TCR templates underwent assay in every sample. The data were produced by immunoSEQ multiplex PCR, yet TCRdb's version contains in-frame clones alone and is incomplete. The table has approximately 100,000 clones, 93% seen once. A word on this clone: What it binds is not known.

The receptor was isolated from a human donor in good health. The V call is TRBV5-4, the J call TRBJ1-5, with unresolved D. The sequenced sample consisted of non-Treg CD4+ T cells sorted from blood. The CDR3, as DNA: TGTGCCAGCAGCTTGGAGGGATCTCCCAATCAGCCCCAGCATTTT. Translation: CASSLEGSPNQPQHF. The whole variable domain, filled in from reference TRBV5-4 and TRBJ1-5, reads ETGVTQSPTHLIKTRGQQVTLRCSSQSGHNTVSWYQQALGQGPQFIFQYYREEENGRGNFPPRFSGLQFPNYSSELNVNALELDDSALYLCASSLEGSPNQPQHFGDGTRLSIL.